Described below is a single T cell receptor beta chain sequence and its context. Sequencing used immunoSEQ multiplex PCR; TCRdb keeps in-frame clones, though not all of them. Of about 79,000 clones in the sample, 94% were seen once. This entry is derived from a study of technical replicates of blood from a handful of donors. Germline V gene data show CDR1 as MNHEY and CDR2 as SMNVEV (reference sequence). The CDR3 consists of 14 residues. V lost 4 bases to trimming and J lost 4 bases; unmatched junction nucleotides: 5. This chain joins TRBV27 and TRBJ1-1; TRBD1 matches 8 bases. The sequenced sample was T cells isolated from PBMCs. The sequence derives from a human donor in good health. In nucleotides, the CDR3 is TGTGCCAGCAGTTCAGATACAGGGGGCACTGAAGCTTTCTTT. Translated: CASSSDTGGTEAFF.